The clone carrying this T cell receptor beta chain was seen once. Antigen unknown. This record comes from a study of T cells in Graves' hyperthyroidism and ophthalmopathy. Points from the study as a whole: Blood also carried most thyroid clonotypes expanded above 0.001.

The source material, RNA transcripts, was used to amplify TCR beta CDR3 regions. With the HTBI primer set, the TCR CDR3 went through a first round of RT-PCR. TCRdb fed the multiplex PCR reads into MiXCR, producing one record per CDR3 protein. Of around 190,000 distinct CDR3 sequences in the sample, 15% to 20% are singletons; the top ten hold about 31%. These patients, aged 18 to 65, had recently diagnosed hyperthyroidism lasting under 2 months. Investigators excluded patients with uncontrolled infection, other autoimmune disease, pregnancy or lactation. Diagnosis rested on symptoms, serum thyroxine and TRAb, thyroid ultrasound, and orbital computed tomography. CDR1 SGHTA and CDR2 FQGNSA come from the germline V gene. Trimming at V came to 5 bases and at J to 5 bases, leaving 13 bases not matched to a gene. This CDR3 has 16 amino acids.

The gene calls are TRBV7-2 and TRBJ2-3, with 7 bases matching TRBD2. The clonotype was recovered from a woman between 45 and 60 years old with Graves' hyperthyroidism. The sequenced material came from blood. The CDR3 spells CASSNLGGGNGDTQYF. The CDR3 bases are TGTGCCAGCAGCAACCTGGGGGGGGGGAATGGAGATACGCAGTATTTT.